A selection of T cell receptor beta chains follows, all from one sample in a study of blood T cell repertoires in COVID-19. TCRdb keeps only in-frame clones here, not all; method: immunoSEQ multiplex PCR. Of tens of thousands of clones listed, roughly 63% are singletons. Sequenced input: peripheral blood. The receptors were gathered from a man older than 75 with acute or convalescent COVID-19. Both conserved end residues are part of each CDR3. The D gene is left open where the match is weak. Rows may omit the clone size; those that give it use once, few, many or a size class.

J | size | V | D | DNA | CDR3
TRBJ1-1 | . | TRBV19 | TRBD1 | TGTGCCAGTAGGACCAAGGGGGCCACTGAAGCTTTCTTT | CASRTKGATEAFF
TRBJ1-1 | once | TRBV6-4 | . | TGTGCCAGCAGCTCTCTGGCGGACACTGAAGCTTTCTTT | CASSSLADTEAFF
TRBJ1-5 | . | TRBV2 | TRBD1 | TGTGCCAGCAGGAGGGACAGGTTCGAAACCCAGCCCCAGCATTTT | CASRRDRFETQPQHF
TRBJ2-1 | . | TRBV4-3 | . | TGCGCCAGCAGCCAAGATCGGTCTACCTACAATGAGCAGTTCTTC | CASSQDRSTYNEQFF
TRBJ2-2 | . | TRBV6-5 | . | TGTGCCAGCAACGATGAGGGCACCGGGGAGCTGTTTTTT | CASNDEGTGELFF
TRBJ1-1 | . | TRBV5-1 | . | TGCGCCAGCCGGAGCGAGGTTAACACTGAAGCTTTCTTT | CASRSEVNTEAFF
TRBJ2-7 | . | TRBV18 | . | TGTGCCAGCTCACCAACGGACAGTCCCGAGCAGTACTTC | CASSPTDSPEQYF
TRBJ2-7 | . | TRBV27 | . | TGTGCCAGCAGTTTCACGACAATGACTAGCTCCTACGAGCAGTACTTC | CASSFTTMTSSYEQYF
TRBJ1-3 | once | TRBV6-6 | TRBD1 | TGTGCCAGCAGACCGCTCGACAGGGCTCGTGGAAACACCATATATTTT | CASRPLDRARGNTIYF
TRBJ2-7 | . | TRBV28 | TRBD2 | TGTGCCAGCAGTTCGCCGACTAGCGGCCTATCCTACGAGCAGTACTTC | CASSSPTSGLSYEQYF
TRBJ2-7 | . | TRBV4-1 | . | TGCGCCAGCAGCCAAGGGTCCCTGACAGTCTCCTACGAGCAGTACTTC | CASSQGSLTVSYEQYF
TRBJ2-1 | . | TRBV3-1/TRBV3-2 | TRBD2 | TGTGCCAGCAGCCGAGCGGGGAACTTGAACAATGAGCAGTTCTTC | CASSRAGNLNNEQFF